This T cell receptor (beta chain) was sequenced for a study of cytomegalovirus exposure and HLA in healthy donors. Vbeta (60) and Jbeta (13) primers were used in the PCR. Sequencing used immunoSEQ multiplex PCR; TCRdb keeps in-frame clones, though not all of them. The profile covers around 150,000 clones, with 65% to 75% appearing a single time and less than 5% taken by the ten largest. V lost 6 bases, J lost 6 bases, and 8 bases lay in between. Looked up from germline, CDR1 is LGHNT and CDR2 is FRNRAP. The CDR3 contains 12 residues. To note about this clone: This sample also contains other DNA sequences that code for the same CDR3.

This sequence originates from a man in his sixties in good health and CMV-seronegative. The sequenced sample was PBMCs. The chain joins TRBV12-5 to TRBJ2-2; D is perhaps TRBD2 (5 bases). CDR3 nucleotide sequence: TGTGCTAGTGGGTCCGGGGCCGGGGAGCTGTTTTTT. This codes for CASGSGAGELFF.